This section outlines one T cell receptor (beta chain) sequence together with its context. This sample is part of a study of blood T cell repertoires in COVID-19. Study-level background: From the United States, Italy and Spain came samples of acute and convalescent COVID-19. Nucleic acid was either cDNA or gDNA, and it came from T cells, B-cell-depleted T cells, or PBMCs.

Original analysis: Reference gene primer amplification gave estimated nucleated cell counts. Clones were sequenced by immunoSEQ multiplex PCR, and TCRdb holds only the in-frame ones, with some missing. That table is the source of V, J and clone size, and D and trimming were worked out from the DNA. Seen here are roughly 120,000 clones, roughly three quarters observed once, and the top ten hold 6.5% to 9%. V lost 6 bases to trimming and J lost 4 bases; unmatched junction nucleotides: 9. Germline V gene data show CDR1 as SNHLY and CDR2 as FYNNEI. The CDR3 is 15 amino acids. This sequence originates from a human donor in a cohort sampled during active COVID-19. Material: peripheral blood. V is TRBV2 and J is TRBJ2-7, with 10 bases that match TRBD2. The CDR3 DNA reads TGTGCCAGCAGAGGGACTAGCGCCATTGGGTACGAGCAGTACTTC. Protein sequence: CASRGTSAIGYEQYF.